A selection of T cell receptor beta chains follows, all from one sample in a study of blood T cell repertoires in COVID-19. Clones were sequenced by immunoSEQ multiplex PCR, and TCRdb holds only the in-frame ones, with some missing. The table lists 110,000 or so clones, 75% to 80% of them singletons, with roughly 8.6% in the top ten. Material: peripheral blood. The receptors derive from a human donor in a cohort sampled during active COVID-19. Each CDR3 is given with its conserved first and last residue. A D gene is named only where the DNA matches it firmly. Rows may omit the clone size; those that give it use once, few, many or a size class.

TRBV3-1/TRBV3-2,.,TRBJ2-7,.,TGTGCCAGCAGCCAAGAAGGTCAGGGATCCTACGAGCAGTACTTC,CASSQEGQGSYEQYF
TRBV6-2/TRBV6-3,.,TRBJ1-5,.,TGTGCCAGCAGTGGCTATCGGACAGCTAGCAATCAGCCCCAGCATTTT,CASSGYRTASNQPQHF
TRBV28,.,TRBJ2-7,.,TGTGCCAGCAGTCACGGGACCTACGAGCAGTACTTC,CASSHGTYEQYF
TRBV4-2,.,TRBJ1-1,TRBD1,TGTGCCAGCAGCCAAGATATTGGGGGACAGGGATGGACTGAAGCTTTCTTT,CASSQDIGGQGWTEAFF
TRBV25-1,.,TRBJ1-4,TRBD1,TGTGCCAGCAGTGAAACAGGGGTAAATGAAAAACTGTTTTTT,CASSETGVNEKLFF
TRBV7-9,.,TRBJ2-7,TRBD1,TGTGCCAGCAGCTCACAGGGGACCTACGAGCAGTACTTC,CASSSQGTYEQYF
TRBV4-1,.,TRBJ1-1,TRBD1,TGCGCCAGCAGCTCGGGGACAGGGCCTAACACTGAAGCTTTCTTT,CASSSGTGPNTEAFF
TRBV5-1,.,TRBJ2-7,.,TGCGCCAGCAGCCCAGTTGGCCCCAGCTCCTACGAGCAGTACTTC,CASSPVGPSSYEQYF
TRBV19,.,TRBJ2-5,.,TGTGCCAGTAGTATACGGGGGAAACAAGAGACCCAGTACTTC,CASSIRGKQETQYF
TRBV19,.,TRBJ1-3,.,TGTGCCAGTAGTGTTGACAACTCTGGAAACACCATATATTTT,CASSVDNSGNTIYF
TRBV4-1,.,TRBJ1-4,TRBD1,TGCGCCAGCAGCCAAGTAGGTAGGACAGGGAGTGAAAAACTGTTTTTT,CASSQVGRTGSEKLFF
TRBV12-3/TRBV12-4,.,TRBJ1-2,.,TGTGCCAGCAGTTTGGCCCGATATGGCTACACCTTC,CASSLARYGYTF
TRBV29-1,.,TRBJ1-2,TRBD1,TGCAGCGTTGACCGGACAGGGTACGATGGCTACACCTTC,CSVDRTGYDGYTF
TRBV6-1,.,TRBJ1-4,.,TGTGCCAGCAGTGAAACATGGGGGAGGTCTAATGAAAAACTGTTTTTT,CASSETWGRSNEKLFF
TRBV13,few,TRBJ2-7,.,TGTGCCAGCAGCTTAGATGGGGGACTTGCCGACTACGAGCAGTACTTC,CASSLDGGLADYEQYF
TRBV18,once,TRBJ1-1,TRBD1,TGTGCCAGCTCACCCGGGACAGGGATTGAAGCTTTCTTT,CASSPGTGIEAFF
TRBV27,few,TRBJ2-7,TRBD2,TGTGCCAGCACGGCGGGAGCATTGAACGAGCAGTACTTC,CASTAGALNEQYF